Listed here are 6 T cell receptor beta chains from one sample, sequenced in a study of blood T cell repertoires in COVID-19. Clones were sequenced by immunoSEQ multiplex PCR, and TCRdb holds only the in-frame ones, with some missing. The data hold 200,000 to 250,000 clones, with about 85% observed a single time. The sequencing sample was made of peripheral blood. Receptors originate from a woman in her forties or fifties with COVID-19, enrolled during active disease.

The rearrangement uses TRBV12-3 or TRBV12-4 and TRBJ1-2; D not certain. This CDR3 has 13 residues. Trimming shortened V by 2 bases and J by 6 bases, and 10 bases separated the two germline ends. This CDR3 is CASSLSGRNGYTF. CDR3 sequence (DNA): TGTGCCAGCAGTTTATCTGGGAGGAATGGCTACACCTTC.

As DNA, the CDR3 is TGTGCCTGGAGTGGCGTTACCGTCATCTCTGGAAACACCATATATTTT. Amino acid sequence: CAWSGVTVISGNTIYF. The V gene is TRBV30, the J gene TRBJ1-3; D unclear. V gave up 1 base and J gave up 0 bases, with 13 bases separating them. The germline V gene has CDR1 GTSNPN and CDR2 SVGIG (reference sequence). The CDR3 length is 16 residues.

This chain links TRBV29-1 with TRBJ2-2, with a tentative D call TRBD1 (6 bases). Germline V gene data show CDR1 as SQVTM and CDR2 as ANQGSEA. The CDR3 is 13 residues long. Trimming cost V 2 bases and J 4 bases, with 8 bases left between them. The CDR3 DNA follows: TGCAGCGTTGAACTACAGGGCACCGGGGAGCTGTTTTTT. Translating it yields CSVELQGTGELFF.

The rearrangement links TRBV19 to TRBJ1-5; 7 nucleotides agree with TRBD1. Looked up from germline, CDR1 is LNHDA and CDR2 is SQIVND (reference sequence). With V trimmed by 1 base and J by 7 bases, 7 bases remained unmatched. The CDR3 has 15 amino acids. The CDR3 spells CASSIVEGAGQPQHF. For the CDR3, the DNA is TGTGCCAGTAGTATAGTAGAGGGGGCCGGACAGCCCCAGCATTTT. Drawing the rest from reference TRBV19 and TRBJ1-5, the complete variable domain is DGGITQSPKYLFRKEGQNVTLSCEQNLNHDAMYWYRQDPGQGLRLIYYSQIVNDFQKGDIAEGYSVSREKKESFPLTVTSAQKNPTAFYLCASSIVEGAGQPQHFGDGTRLSIL.

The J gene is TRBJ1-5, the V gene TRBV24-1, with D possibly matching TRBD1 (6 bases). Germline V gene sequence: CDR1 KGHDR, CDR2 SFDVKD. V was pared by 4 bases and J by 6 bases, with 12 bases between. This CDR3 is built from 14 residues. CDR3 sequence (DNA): TGTGCCACCAGTGACACCGGACAGAGTCAGCCCCAGCATTTT. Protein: CATSDTGQSQPQHF.

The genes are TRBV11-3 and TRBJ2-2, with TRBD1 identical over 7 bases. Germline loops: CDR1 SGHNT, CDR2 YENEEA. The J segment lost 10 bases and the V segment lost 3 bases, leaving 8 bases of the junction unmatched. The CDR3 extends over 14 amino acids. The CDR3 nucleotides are TGTGCCAGCAGCTTGAGACAGGGATATGCGGAGCTGTTTTTT. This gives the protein CASSLRQGYAELFF.